The count of the clone carrying this T cell receptor beta chain is one. What it binds is not known. This entry belongs to a study of CD8 T cells in Susac syndrome. Across the study: Eight or nine of the sequenced Susac syndrome patients were in remission, and five or six had active disease.

Study-level points and caveats: Susac syndrome CD4+ T cell repertoires showed no clonal expansion.

The RNA, roughly 0.45 to 1 ug, was put through reverse transcription using random hexamers. The authors amplified TCR beta CDR3 across 54 Vbeta and 13 Jbeta using immunoSEQ multiplex PCR. TCRdb re-analysed the immunoSEQ multiplex PCR reads in MiXCR, keeping a single row per CDR3 protein. The data show roughly 200,000 distinct CDR3 sequences, about 93% seen once. TEMRA cells were FACS-enriched, unlike CD8+ and CD4+ T cells, which were negatively isolated. The clonotype comes from a human donor with Susac syndrome. The sequenced material came from CD4+ T cells from PBMCs.

The CDR3 sequence: CASSLQGMRGYTF. CDR3 in DNA: TGTGCCAGCAGCTTACAGGGGATGAGGGGCTACACCTTC. The V gene is TRBV7-2, the J gene TRBJ1-2, with a tentative D call TRBD1 (6 bases). This CDR3 comprises 13 residues. Between the trimmed V and J ends, which lost 2 bases and 8 bases, there was a span of 12 bases. Germline assignment: CDR1 SGHTA and CDR2 FQGNSA.